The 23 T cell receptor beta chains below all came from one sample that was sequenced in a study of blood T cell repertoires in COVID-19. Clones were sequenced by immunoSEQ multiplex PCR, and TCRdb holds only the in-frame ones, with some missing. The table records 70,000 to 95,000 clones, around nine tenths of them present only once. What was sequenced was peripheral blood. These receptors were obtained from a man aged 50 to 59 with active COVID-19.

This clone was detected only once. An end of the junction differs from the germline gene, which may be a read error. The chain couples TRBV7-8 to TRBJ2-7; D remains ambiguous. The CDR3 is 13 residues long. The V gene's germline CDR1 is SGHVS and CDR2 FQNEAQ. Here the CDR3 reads CASSLLSIREKYF. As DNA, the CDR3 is TGTGCCAGCAGCTTACTGTCAATCCGCGAGAAGTACTTC. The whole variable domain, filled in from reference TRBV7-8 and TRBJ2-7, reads GAGVSQSPRYKVAKRGQDVALRCDPISGHVSLFWYQQALGQGPEFLTYFQNEAQLDKSGLPSDRFFAERPEGSVSTLKIQRTQQEDSAVYLCASSLLSIREKYFGPGTRLTVT.

The CDR3 DNA reads TGCGCCAGCAGCATGGAACGGACAGAACTTAACTATGGCTACACCTTC. Protein product: CASSMERTELNYGYTF. J is TRBJ1-2 and V is TRBV5-1; possible D gene TRBD1, 6 bases. V was shortened by 4 bases and J by 1 base, with 17 bases between the two germline ends. The CDR3 has 16 amino acids. The V gene's germline CDR1 is SGHRS and CDR2 YFSETQ.

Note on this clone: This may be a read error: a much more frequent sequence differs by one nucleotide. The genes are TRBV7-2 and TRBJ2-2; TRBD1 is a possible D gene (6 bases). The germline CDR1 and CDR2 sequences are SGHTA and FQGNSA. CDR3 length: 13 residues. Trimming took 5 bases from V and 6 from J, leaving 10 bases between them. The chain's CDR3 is CASSQQGAGELFF. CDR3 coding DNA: TGTGCCAGCAGCCAACAGGGAGCCGGGGAGCTGTTTTTT. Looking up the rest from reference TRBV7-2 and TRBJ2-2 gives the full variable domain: GAGVSQSPSNKVTEKGKDVELRCDPISGHTALYWYRQSLGQGLEFLIYFQGNSAPDKSGLPSDRFSAERTGGSVSTLTIQRTQQEDSAVYLCASSQQGAGELFFGEGSRLTVL.

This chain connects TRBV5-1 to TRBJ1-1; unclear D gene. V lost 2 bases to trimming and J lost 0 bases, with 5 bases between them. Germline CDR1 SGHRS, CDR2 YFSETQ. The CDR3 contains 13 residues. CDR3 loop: CASSFHMNTEAFF. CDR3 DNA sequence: TGCGCCAGCAGCTTCCACATGAACACTGAAGCTTTCTTT.

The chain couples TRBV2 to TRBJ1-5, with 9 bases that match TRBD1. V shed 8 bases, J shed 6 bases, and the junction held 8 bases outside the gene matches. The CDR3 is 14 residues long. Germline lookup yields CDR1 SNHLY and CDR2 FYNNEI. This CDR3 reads CASAEGQGFQPQHF. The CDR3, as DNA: TGTGCCAGCGCGGAGGGACAGGGTTTTCAGCCCCAGCATTTT.

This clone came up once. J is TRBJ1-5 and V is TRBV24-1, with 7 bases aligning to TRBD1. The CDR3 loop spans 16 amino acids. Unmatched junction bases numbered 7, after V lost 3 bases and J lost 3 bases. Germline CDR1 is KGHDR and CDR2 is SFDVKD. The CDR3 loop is CATSDRMTGFNQPQHF. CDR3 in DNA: TGTGCCACCAGTGATCGAATGACAGGGTTCAATCAGCCCCAGCATTTT.

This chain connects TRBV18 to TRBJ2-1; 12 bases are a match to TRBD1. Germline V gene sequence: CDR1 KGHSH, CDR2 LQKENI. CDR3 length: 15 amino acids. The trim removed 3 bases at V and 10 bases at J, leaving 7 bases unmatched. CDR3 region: CASSPGQGAIGEQFF. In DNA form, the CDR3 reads TGTGCCAGCTCACCGGGACAGGGGGCGATCGGAGAGCAGTTCTTC.

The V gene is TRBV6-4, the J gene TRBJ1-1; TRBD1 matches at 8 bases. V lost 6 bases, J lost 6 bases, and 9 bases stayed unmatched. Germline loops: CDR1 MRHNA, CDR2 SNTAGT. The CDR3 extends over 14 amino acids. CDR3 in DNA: TGTGCCAGCAGAAGGGAACAGGGGGTCGCTGAAGCTTTCTTT. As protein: CASRREQGVAEAFF.

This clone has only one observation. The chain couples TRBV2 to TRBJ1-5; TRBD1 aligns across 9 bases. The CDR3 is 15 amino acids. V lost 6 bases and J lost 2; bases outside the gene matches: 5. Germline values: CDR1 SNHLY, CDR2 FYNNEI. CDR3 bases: TGTGCCAGCAGCCCGGGACAGGGTCGCAATCAGCCCCAGCATTTT. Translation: CASSPGQGRNQPQHF.

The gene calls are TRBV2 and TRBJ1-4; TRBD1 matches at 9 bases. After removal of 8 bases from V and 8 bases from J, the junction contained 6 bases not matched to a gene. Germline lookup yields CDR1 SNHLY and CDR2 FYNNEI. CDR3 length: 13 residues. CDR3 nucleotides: TGTGCCAGCGCCGGGACAGGGAAAGAAAAACTGTTTTTT. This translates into CASAGTGKEKLFF.

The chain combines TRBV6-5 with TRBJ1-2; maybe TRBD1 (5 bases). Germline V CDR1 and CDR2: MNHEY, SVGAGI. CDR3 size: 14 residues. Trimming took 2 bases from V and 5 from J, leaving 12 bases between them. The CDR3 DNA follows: TGTGCCAGCAGTTACAGTCAGGGCGTTTATGGCTACACCTTC. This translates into CASSYSQGVYGYTF.

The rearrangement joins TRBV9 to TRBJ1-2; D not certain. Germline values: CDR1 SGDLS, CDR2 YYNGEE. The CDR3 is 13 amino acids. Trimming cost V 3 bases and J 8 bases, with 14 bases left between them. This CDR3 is CASSASTVFGYTF. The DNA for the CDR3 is TGTGCCAGCAGCGCTTCCACAGTGTTCGGCTACACCTTC.

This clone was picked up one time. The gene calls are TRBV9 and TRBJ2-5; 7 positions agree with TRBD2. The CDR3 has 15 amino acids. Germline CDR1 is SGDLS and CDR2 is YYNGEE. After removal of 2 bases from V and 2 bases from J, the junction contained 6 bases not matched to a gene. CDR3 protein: CASSVSAGVQETQYF. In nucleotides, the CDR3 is TGTGCCAGCAGCGTGTCGGCGGGAGTGCAAGAGACCCAGTACTTC.

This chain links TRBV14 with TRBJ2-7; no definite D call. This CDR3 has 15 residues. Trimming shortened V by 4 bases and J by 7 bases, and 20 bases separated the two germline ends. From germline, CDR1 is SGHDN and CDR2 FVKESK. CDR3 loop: CASSPTLGFLGEQYF. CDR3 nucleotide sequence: TGTGCCAGCAGCCCCACTCTCGGCTTTCTCGGGGAGCAGTACTTC. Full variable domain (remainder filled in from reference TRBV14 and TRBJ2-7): EAGVTQFPSHSVIEKGQTVTLRCDPISGHDNLYWYRRVMGKEIKFLLHFVKESKQDESGMPNNRFLAERTGGTYSTLKVQPAELEDSGVYFCASSPTLGFLGEQYFGPGTRLTVT.

This CDR3 reads CASSQDKGDQPQHF. As DNA, the CDR3 is TGTGCCAGCAGCCAAGATAAGGGGGATCAGCCCCAGCATTTT. The rearrangement uses TRBV4-2 and TRBJ1-5; a possible D gene is TRBD1 (6 bases). CDR3 size: 14 residues. Between the trimmed V and J ends, which lost 0 bases and 5 bases, there was a span of 8 bases. In germline, CDR1 is LGHNA, CDR2 YNFKEQ.

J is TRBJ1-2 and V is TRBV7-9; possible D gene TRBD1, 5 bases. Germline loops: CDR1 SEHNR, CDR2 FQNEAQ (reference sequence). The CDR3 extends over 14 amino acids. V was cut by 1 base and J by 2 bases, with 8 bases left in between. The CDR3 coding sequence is TGTGCCAGCAGCTTAGGGCAGGGAAACTATGGCTACACCTTC. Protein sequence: CASSLGQGNYGYTF.

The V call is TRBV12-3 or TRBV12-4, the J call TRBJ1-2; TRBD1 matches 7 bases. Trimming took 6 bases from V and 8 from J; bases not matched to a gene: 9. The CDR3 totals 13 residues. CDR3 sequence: CASRVGTVHGYTF. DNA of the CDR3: TGTGCCAGCAGAGTCGGGACAGTTCACGGCTACACCTTC.

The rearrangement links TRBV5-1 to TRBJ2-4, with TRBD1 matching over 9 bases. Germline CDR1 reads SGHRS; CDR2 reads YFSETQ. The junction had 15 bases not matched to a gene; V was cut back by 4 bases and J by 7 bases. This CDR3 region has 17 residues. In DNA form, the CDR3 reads TGCGCCAGCAGCCCAACTGGGGCAACAGGGGGCAGGAACATTCAGTACTTC. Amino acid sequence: CASSPTGATGGRNIQYF.

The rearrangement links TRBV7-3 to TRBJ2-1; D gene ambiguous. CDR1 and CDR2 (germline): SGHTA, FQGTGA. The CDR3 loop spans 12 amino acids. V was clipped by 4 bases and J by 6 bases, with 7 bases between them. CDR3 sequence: CASSSASNEQFF. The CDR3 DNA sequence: TGTGCCAGCAGCTCCGCCAGCAATGAGCAGTTCTTC.

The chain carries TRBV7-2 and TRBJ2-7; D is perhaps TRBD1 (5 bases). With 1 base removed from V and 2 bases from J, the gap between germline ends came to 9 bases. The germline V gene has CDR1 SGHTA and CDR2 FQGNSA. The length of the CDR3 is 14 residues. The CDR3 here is CASSLGWGTYEQYF. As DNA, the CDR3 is TGTGCCAGCAGCTTAGGGTGGGGCACCTACGAGCAGTACTTC.

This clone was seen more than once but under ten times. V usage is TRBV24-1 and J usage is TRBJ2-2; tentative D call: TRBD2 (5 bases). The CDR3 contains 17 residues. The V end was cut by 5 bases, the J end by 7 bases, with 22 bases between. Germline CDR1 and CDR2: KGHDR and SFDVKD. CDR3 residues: CATSAARRGRMHGELFF. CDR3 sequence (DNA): TGTGCCACCAGTGCCGCACGTAGAGGGAGAATGCACGGGGAGCTGTTTTTT.

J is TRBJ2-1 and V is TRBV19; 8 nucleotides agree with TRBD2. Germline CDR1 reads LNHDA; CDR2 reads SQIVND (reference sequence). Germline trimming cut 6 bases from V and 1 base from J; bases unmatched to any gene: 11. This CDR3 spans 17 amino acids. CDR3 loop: CASSRGGGHRSYNEQFF. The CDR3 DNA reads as TGTGCCAGTAGCCGGGGCGGGGGGCATAGGTCCTACAATGAGCAGTTCTTC.

The DNA of the CDR3 is TGTGCCACCAGCAGAGATTCCGGCGGCTATGACACAGATACGCAGTATTTT. Translated: CATSRDSGGYDTDTQYF. The chain links TRBV15 to TRBJ2-3; D not resolved. Trimming removed 0 bases from V and 2 bases from J, with 15 bases in between. Germline-derived CDR1 and CDR2 are LNHNV and YYDKDF (reference sequence). The CDR3 has 17 amino acids.